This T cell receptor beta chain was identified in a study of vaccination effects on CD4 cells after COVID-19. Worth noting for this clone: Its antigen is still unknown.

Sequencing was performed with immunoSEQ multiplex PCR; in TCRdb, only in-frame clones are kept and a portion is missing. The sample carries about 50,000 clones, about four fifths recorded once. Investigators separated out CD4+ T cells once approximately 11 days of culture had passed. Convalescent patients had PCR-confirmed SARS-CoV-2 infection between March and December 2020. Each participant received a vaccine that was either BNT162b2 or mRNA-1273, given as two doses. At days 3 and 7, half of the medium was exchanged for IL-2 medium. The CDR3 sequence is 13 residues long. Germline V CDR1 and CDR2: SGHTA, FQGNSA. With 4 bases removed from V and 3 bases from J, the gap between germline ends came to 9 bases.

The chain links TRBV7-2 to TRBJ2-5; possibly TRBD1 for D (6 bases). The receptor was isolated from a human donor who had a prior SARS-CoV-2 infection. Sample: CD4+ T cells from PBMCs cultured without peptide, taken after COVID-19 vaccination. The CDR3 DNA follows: TGTGCCAGCAGCTGGGACACCGAAGAGACCCAGTACTTC. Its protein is CASSWDTEETQYF.